This TCR beta chain originates from a study of preoperative IRX-2 immunotherapy in early breast cancer. The treatment is: preoperative locoregional IRX-2 cytokine immunotherapy. Using immunoSEQ multiplex PCR, the repertoire was profiled, and TCRdb retains in-frame clones only, with some absent. The table shows 40,000 to 45,000 clones, with approximately 94% occurring only once. The CDR3 consists of 16 residues. The V gene's germline CDR1 is SGHVS and CDR2 FQNEAQ. V was clipped by 1 base and J by 0 bases, with 10 bases between them. The material was tumor tissue, obtained after IRX-2 immunotherapy. The sequence came from a human donor with breast cancer. J is TRBJ1-3 and V is TRBV7-8; D is perhaps TRBD1 (6 bases). The CDR3 DNA sequence: TGTGCCAGCAGCTTAGTGGGGGCGAGCTCTGGAAACACCATATATTTT. Amino acid sequence: CASSLVGASSGNTIYF.